This T cell receptor beta chain stems from a study of sequential checkpoint blockade in melanoma. About the research overall: Patients were randomized 1:1 to nivolumab-then-ipilimumab or ipilimumab-then-nivolumab first-line.

Libraries were prepared by immunoSEQ multiplex PCR; TCRdb keeps only in-frame clonotypes and omits some of them. The table includes about 21,000 clones, over 70% detected once. The treatment: randomized to nivolumab then ipilimumab (arm A) or the reverse (arm B). Sorted cells were live CD3+CD8+, lacking CD19 and CD56, from PBMCs. CDR3 length: 15 amino acids. V dropped 0 bases and J dropped 4; count of bases not matched to a gene: 6. Germline values: CDR1 SGHNT, CDR2 YYREEE (reference sequence). The sequencing used CD8+ T cells sorted from blood (inferred from file names), collected from a patient given nivolumab and ipilimumab in sequence. The clonotype comes from a human donor with melanoma. The chain combines TRBV5-4 with TRBJ2-7; TRBD1 matches 8 bases. CDR3 protein: CASSLARDRRYEQYF. CDR3 coding DNA: TGTGCCAGCAGCTTGGCTCGGGACAGGAGATACGAGCAGTACTTC.